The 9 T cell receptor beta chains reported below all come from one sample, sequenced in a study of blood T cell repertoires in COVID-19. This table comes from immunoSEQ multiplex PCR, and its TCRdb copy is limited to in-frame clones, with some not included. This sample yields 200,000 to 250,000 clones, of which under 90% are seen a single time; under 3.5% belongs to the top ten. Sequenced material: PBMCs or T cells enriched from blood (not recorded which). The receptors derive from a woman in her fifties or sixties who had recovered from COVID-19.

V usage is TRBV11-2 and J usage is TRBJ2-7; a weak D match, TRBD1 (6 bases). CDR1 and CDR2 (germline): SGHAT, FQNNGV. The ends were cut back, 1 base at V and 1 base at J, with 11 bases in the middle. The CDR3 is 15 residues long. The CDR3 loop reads CASSLVRGLSYEQYF. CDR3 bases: TGTGCCAGCAGCTTAGTCAGGGGCTTGTCCTACGAGCAGTACTTC. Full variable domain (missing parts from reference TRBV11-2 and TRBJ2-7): EAGVAQSPRYKIIEKRQSVAFWCNPISGHATLYWYQQILGQGPKLLIQFQNNGVVDDSQLPKDRFSAERLKGVDSTLKIQPAKLEDSAVYLCASSLVRGLSYEQYFGPGTRLTVT.

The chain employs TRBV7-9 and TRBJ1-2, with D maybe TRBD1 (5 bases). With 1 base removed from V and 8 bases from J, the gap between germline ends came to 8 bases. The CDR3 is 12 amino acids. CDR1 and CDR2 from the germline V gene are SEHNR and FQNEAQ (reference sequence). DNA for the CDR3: TGTGCCAGCAGCTTAGATGACAGAGGCTACACCTTC. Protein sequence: CASSLDDRGYTF.

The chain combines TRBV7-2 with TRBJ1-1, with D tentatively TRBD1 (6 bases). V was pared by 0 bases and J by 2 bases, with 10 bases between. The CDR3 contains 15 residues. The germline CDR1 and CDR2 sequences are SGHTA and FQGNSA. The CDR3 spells CASSLAAGANTEAFF. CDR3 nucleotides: TGTGCCAGCAGCTTAGCAGCAGGGGCTAACACTGAAGCTTTCTTT.

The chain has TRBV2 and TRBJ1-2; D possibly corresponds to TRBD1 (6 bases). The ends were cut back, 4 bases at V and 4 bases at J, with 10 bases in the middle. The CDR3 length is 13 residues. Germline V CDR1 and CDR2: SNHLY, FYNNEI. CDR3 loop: CASSAETGYGYTF. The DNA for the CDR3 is TGTGCCAGCAGTGCCGAGACAGGCTATGGCTACACCTTC.

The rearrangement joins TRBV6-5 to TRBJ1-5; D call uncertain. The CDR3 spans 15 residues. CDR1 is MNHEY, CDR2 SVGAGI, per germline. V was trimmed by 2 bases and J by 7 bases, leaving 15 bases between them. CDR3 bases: TGTGCCAGCAGTTACCCGAGTGACCCCGGGCAGCCCCAGCATTTT. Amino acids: CASSYPSDPGQPQHF.

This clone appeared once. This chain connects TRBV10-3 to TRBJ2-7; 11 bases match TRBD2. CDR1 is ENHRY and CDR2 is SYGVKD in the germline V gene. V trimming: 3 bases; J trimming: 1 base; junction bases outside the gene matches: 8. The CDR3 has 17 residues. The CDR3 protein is CAISDLMRTSGSYEQYF. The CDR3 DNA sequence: TGTGCCATCAGTGATCTAATGCGGACTAGCGGGTCCTACGAGCAGTACTTC.

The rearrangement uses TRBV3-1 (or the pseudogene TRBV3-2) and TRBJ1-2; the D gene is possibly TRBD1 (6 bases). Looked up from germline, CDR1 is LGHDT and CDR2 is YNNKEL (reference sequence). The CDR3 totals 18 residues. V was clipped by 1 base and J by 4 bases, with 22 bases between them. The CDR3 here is CASSQGWRSSGARYGYTF. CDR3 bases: TGTGCCAGCAGCCAAGGGTGGCGCTCATCAGGGGCGCGCTATGGCTACACCTTC.

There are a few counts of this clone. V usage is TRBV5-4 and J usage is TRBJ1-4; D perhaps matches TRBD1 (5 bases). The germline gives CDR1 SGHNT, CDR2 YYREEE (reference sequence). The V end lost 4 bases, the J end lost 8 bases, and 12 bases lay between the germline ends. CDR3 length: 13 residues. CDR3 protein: CASSPTRGEKLFF. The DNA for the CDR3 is TGTGCCAGCAGCCCAACACGGGGGGAAAAACTGTTTTTT.

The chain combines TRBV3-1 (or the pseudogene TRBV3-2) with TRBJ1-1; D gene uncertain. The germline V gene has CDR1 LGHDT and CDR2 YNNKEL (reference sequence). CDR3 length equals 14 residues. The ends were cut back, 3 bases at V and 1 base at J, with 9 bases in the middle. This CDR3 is CASSHYGENTEAFF. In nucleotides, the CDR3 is TGTGCCAGCAGCCACTACGGAGAGAACACTGAAGCTTTCTTT.